Listed here are 30 T cell receptor beta chains from one sample, sequenced in a study of blood T cell repertoires in COVID-19. Libraries were prepared by immunoSEQ multiplex PCR; TCRdb keeps only in-frame clonotypes and omits some of them. The data contain roughly 150,000 clones, around 84% of them seen just once; the ten biggest clones take up 7.3%. Sequences were obtained from PBMCs or T cells enriched from blood (not recorded which). The receptors shown here come from a man between 50 and 59 years old who had recovered from COVID-19.

This rearrangement joins TRBV10-2 to TRBJ1-1, with D possibly matching TRBD1 (5 bases). Germline CDR1 reads WSHSY; CDR2 reads SAAADI. The CDR3 is 14 amino acids. Trimming removed 6 bases from V and 1 base from J, with 12 bases in between. The CDR3 here is CASRLQGENTEAFF. The CDR3 bases are TGCGCCAGCAGACTCCAGGGTGAGAACACTGAAGCTTTCTTT.

The chain recombines TRBV7-8 with TRBJ1-1; 12 bases are shared with TRBD1. Germline V gene data show CDR1 as SGHVS and CDR2 as FQNEAQ. The CDR3 loop spans 13 amino acids. Germline trimming cut 5 bases from V and 11 bases from J; bases unmatched to any gene: 6. The CDR3 region is CASSERDRGQAFF. The CDR3 bases are TGTGCCAGCAGCGAAAGGGACAGGGGGCAGGCTTTCTTT.

The chain has TRBV20-1 and TRBJ2-3, with TRBD2 identical over 7 bases. V dropped 3 bases and J dropped 3; count of bases not matched to a gene: 6. Germline assignment: CDR1 DFQATT and CDR2 SNEGSKA (reference sequence). The CDR3 is 14 residues long. The CDR3 sequence is CSASGGSETDTQYF. CDR3 sequence (DNA): TGCAGTGCTAGTGGCGGGAGTGAGACAGATACGCAGTATTTT.

This chain connects TRBV7-9 to TRBJ2-7; tentatively, D is TRBD2 (5 bases). Germline V CDR1 and CDR2: SEHNR, FQNEAQ (reference sequence). The CDR3 length is 13 residues. The germline V and J ends were trimmed by 5 bases and 3 bases, with 11 bases remaining between them. CDR3 nucleotide sequence: TGTGCCAGCAGCCCCCGGGCGGGCTACGAGCAGTACTTC. Residues: CASSPRAGYEQYF.

V usage is TRBV10-3 and J usage is TRBJ2-1; 9 positions agree with TRBD2. Germline CDR1 reads ENHRY; CDR2 reads SYGVKD. After removal of 3 bases from V and 9 bases from J, the junction contained 6 bases not matched to a gene. The CDR3 has 14 amino acids. In DNA, the CDR3 is TGTGCCATCAGTGATGGCGGGGGGGCCACTGAGCAGTTCTTC. Protein product: CAISDGGGATEQFF.

The chain couples TRBV9 to TRBJ2-1; maybe TRBD2 (6 bases). The V end was cut by 4 bases, the J end by 3 bases, with 14 bases between. There are 15 residues in the CDR3. CDR1 is SGDLS and CDR2 is YYNGEE in the germline V gene. This CDR3 reads CASSLRDWNYNEQFF. CDR3 in DNA: TGTGCCAGCAGCTTACGGGACTGGAACTACAATGAGCAGTTCTTC.

The chain carries TRBV11-3 and TRBJ1-1, with D hard to call. With 0 bases removed from V and 5 bases from J, the gap between germline ends came to 7 bases. Germline V gene lookup returns CDR1 SGHNT and CDR2 YENEEA. The CDR3 consists of 13 residues. The CDR3 DNA sequence: TGTGCCAGCAGCTTAGACCAGTGGACTGAAGCTTTCTTT. Translating gives CASSLDQWTEAFF.

The V gene is TRBV5-1, the J gene TRBJ2-1, with a possible D match to TRBD1 (6 bases). The CDR3 is made up of 14 amino acids. Germline values: CDR1 SGHRS, CDR2 YFSETQ. V gave up 4 bases and J gave up 4 bases, with 12 bases separating them. The CDR3 DNA reads as TGCGCCAGCAGCCCCCAGGGGCCGTACAATGAGCAGTTCTTC. This sequence encodes CASSPQGPYNEQFF.

The rearrangement links TRBV5-1 to TRBJ1-2; D is possibly TRBD1 (5 bases). The ends were cut back, 4 bases at V and 1 base at J, with 14 bases in the middle. CDR1 and CDR2 (germline): SGHRS, YFSETQ. The CDR3 loop spans 15 amino acids. CDR3 residues: CASSLNGGGNYGYTF. As DNA, the CDR3 is TGCGCCAGCAGCCTCAACGGCGGGGGTAACTATGGCTACACCTTC.

The chain is built from TRBV18 and TRBJ2-7, with TRBD1 matching over 8 bases. The CDR3 spans 14 residues. Germline V gene lookup returns CDR1 KGHSH and CDR2 LQKENI. After removal of 2 bases from V and 5 bases from J, the junction contained 5 bases not matched to a gene. CDR3 nucleotides: TGTGCCAGCTCACCAGGCAGGGGGCCAAACGAGCAGTACTTC. Encoded protein: CASSPGRGPNEQYF.

This chain uses TRBV5-1 with TRBJ1-1; D is unresolved. Germline V CDR1 and CDR2: SGHRS, YFSETQ. There are 14 residues in the CDR3. Deletions cut 2 bases from V and 4 bases from J, with 12 bases between. CDR3 sequence: CASSFEGRSTEAFF. CDR3 DNA sequence: TGCGCCAGCAGCTTCGAGGGCAGGAGCACTGAAGCTTTCTTT.

This sequence joins TRBV18 and TRBJ2-3; D not resolved. The V end lost 4 bases, the J end lost 2 bases, and 4 bases lay between the germline ends. The CDR3 totals 12 residues. Germline V gives CDR1 KGHSH, CDR2 LQKENI. CDR3 in DNA: TGTGCCAGCTCACTATACACAGATACGCAGTATTTT. This encodes CASSLYTDTQYF.

This chain links TRBV10-3 with TRBJ2-5; 9 bases align to TRBD2. Germline CDR1 reads ENHRY; CDR2 reads SYGVKD. This CDR3 comprises 17 residues. The junction had 11 bases not matched to a gene; V was cut back by 2 bases and J by 4 bases. The CDR3 DNA follows: TGTGCCATCAGTGAGGCCCCCGGGCGGGGGGGCCGAGAGACCCAGTACTTC. This sequence encodes CAISEAPGRGGRETQYF.

The chain recombines TRBV6-4 with TRBJ2-2; weak D call: TRBD2 (6 bases). The CDR3 consists of 15 residues. Germline loops: CDR1 MRHNA, CDR2 SNTAGT. The V and J ends lost 3 bases and 4 bases respectively, with 12 bases between them. CDR3 sequence: CASSEGRGSTGELFF. The CDR3 region has the DNA TGTGCCAGCAGTGAGGGACGGGGGAGCACCGGGGAGCTGTTTTTT.

The genes are TRBV7-9 and TRBJ2-1; D is unclear. The V gene lost 1 base and the J gene lost 8 bases, with 6 bases spanning the gap. Germline-derived CDR1 and CDR2 are SEHNR and FQNEAQ (reference sequence). This CDR3 has 12 amino acids. The CDR3 region is CASSLVSYEQFF. CDR3 sequence (DNA): TGTGCCAGCAGCTTAGTTTCGTATGAGCAGTTCTTC.

This sequence joins TRBV7-2 and TRBJ1-1; 9 bases line up with TRBD1. This CDR3 has 14 amino acids. Germline trimming cut 3 bases from V and 4 bases from J; bases unmatched to any gene: 3. The germline CDR1 and CDR2 sequences are SGHTA and FQGNSA. The CDR3 DNA reads as TGTGCCAGCAGCTTGACAGGGGGGGCCACTGAAGCTTTCTTT. Its translation: CASSLTGGATEAFF.

The chain is built from TRBV5-5 and TRBJ1-1; D is perhaps TRBD1 (5 bases). Germline V gene lookup returns CDR1 SGHKS and CDR2 YYEKEE (reference sequence). CDR3 length: 13 amino acids. With 2 bases removed from V and 4 bases from J, the gap between germline ends came to 9 bases. The chain's CDR3 is CASSFQGSTEAFF. The CDR3, as DNA: TGTGCCAGCAGCTTTCAGGGCTCCACTGAAGCTTTCTTT.

The chain links TRBV29-1 to TRBJ2-7; tentative D call: TRBD1 (6 bases). Trimming stripped 4 bases from V and 4 bases from J, with 14 bases between. The CDR3 spans 13 residues. Germline values: CDR1 SQVTM, CDR2 ANQGSEA. The CDR3 DNA is TGCAGCGTTGCTACAGGGCGTTTGTACGAGCAGTACTTC. Protein product: CSVATGRLYEQYF.

This clone was detected once. The chain joins TRBV5-1 to TRBJ2-2; TRBD2 aligns across 9 bases. The CDR3 is 17 residues long. Trimming took 0 bases from V and 1 from J; bases not matched to a gene: 4. Germline CDR1 is SGHRS and CDR2 is YFSETQ. CDR3 sequence: CASSLALSGGNTGELFF. The CDR3 nucleotides read TGCGCCAGCAGCTTGGCCCTTAGCGGGGGGAACACCGGGGAGCTGTTTTTT. Filled out from reference TRBV5-1 and TRBJ2-2, the complete variable domain reads KAGVTQTPRYLIKTRGQQVTLSCSPISGHRSVSWYQQTPGQGLQFLFEYFSETQRNKGNFPGRFSGRQFSNSRSEMNVSTLELGDSALYLCASSLALSGGNTGELFFGEGSRLTVL.

This clone was seen a handful of times. The V gene is TRBV19, the J gene TRBJ1-3; TRBD1 matches at 7 bases. Trimming at V came to 0 bases and at J to 4 bases, leaving 12 bases not matched to a gene. The CDR3 is 18 residues long. Per the germline V gene, CDR1 is LNHDA and CDR2 is SQIVND (reference sequence). CDR3 coding DNA: TGTGCCAGTAGTATAGATCCCCGGGAAAGGGGGCCCGGAAACACCATATATTTT. This encodes CASSIDPRERGPGNTIYF.

The V and J genes are TRBV12-5 and TRBJ2-2; D unresolved. Looked up from germline, CDR1 is LGHNT and CDR2 is FRNRAP. The germline V and J ends were trimmed by 0 bases and 5 bases, with 10 bases remaining between them. There are 15 residues in the CDR3. The CDR3 region is CASGLVLRRTGELFF. Here the CDR3 DNA reads TGTGCTAGTGGTTTGGTACTGAGGCGAACCGGGGAGCTGTTTTTT.

The V and J genes are TRBV7-9 and TRBJ1-4; D call uncertain. Germline V gene data show CDR1 as SEHNR and CDR2 as FQNEAQ (reference sequence). The CDR3 totals 14 residues. Trimming removed 5 bases at V and 2 bases at J, with 9 bases between. The CDR3 DNA sequence: TGTGCCAGCAGCCCGGGTTGGACTAATGAAAAACTGTTTTTT. It is translated as CASSPGWTNEKLFF.

This chain links TRBV7-9 with TRBJ2-7; 7 bases align to TRBD1. This CDR3 contains 16 residues. V was pared by 2 bases and J by 4 bases, with 11 bases of the junction left unmatched. Looked up from germline, CDR1 is SEHNR and CDR2 is FQNEAQ (reference sequence). The chain's CDR3 is CASSLSGQILFYEQYF. For the CDR3, the DNA is TGTGCCAGCAGCTTATCGGGACAGATCCTTTTTTACGAGCAGTACTTC.

V is TRBV4-1 and J is TRBJ2-7; TRBD2 is a possible D gene (5 bases). In germline, CDR1 is MGHRA, CDR2 YSYEKL. The CDR3 sequence is 15 residues long. V lost 0 bases and J 1 base, leaving 10 bases between the germline ends. For the CDR3, the DNA is TGCGCCAGCAGCCAAGAATCCGCGGGTTCCTACGAGCAGTACTTC. Amino acid sequence: CASSQESAGSYEQYF.

The rearrangement uses TRBV9 and TRBJ1-2; 7 bases match TRBD1. The V gene end was trimmed by 3 bases and the J gene end by 6 bases; junction bases not matched to a gene: 8. CDR3 size: 14 residues. CDR1 and CDR2 (germline): SGDLS, YYNGEE. CDR3 sequence reads: CASSANRQGDGYTF. CDR3 bases: TGTGCCAGCAGCGCCAACCGACAGGGCGATGGCTACACCTTC.

This clone was observed once. V and J are TRBV6-5 and TRBJ1-1, with 7 bases identical to TRBD1. Germline values: CDR1 MNHEY, CDR2 SVGAGI. J was trimmed by 1 base and V by 7 bases; bases with no gene match: 9. CDR3 length: 15 amino acids. DNA of the CDR3: TGTGCCAGCACCAACAGGGGTGCGGGGAACACTGAAGCTTTCTTT. It encodes CASTNRGAGNTEAFF.

The chain combines TRBV6-2 or TRBV6-3 with TRBJ2-1; D possibly corresponds to TRBD1 (6 bases). The germline CDR1 and CDR2 sequences are MNHEY and SVGEGT. V lost 2 bases and J lost 2, with 10 bases in between. This CDR3 is 15 amino acids long. CDR3 in DNA: TGTGCCAGCAGTTACCTCAGGGACACCTACAATGAGCAGTTCTTC. This gives the protein CASSYLRDTYNEQFF.

This clone occurred once. The chain employs TRBV3-1 (or the pseudogene TRBV3-2) and TRBJ1-2; 8 bases map to TRBD1. The CDR3 loop spans 15 amino acids. Germline V gives CDR1 LGHDT, CDR2 YNNKEL (reference sequence). Trimming at V came to 1 base and at J to 7 bases, leaving 8 bases not matched to a gene. DNA of the CDR3: TGTGCCAGCAGCCAAGTTGCACAGGGGGTTGGTGGCTACACCTTC. This encodes CASSQVAQGVGGYTF.

The V and J genes are TRBV29-1 and TRBJ1-1; D is possibly TRBD1 (5 bases). The CDR3 runs to 16 residues. Germline values: CDR1 SQVTM, CDR2 ANQGSEA. V lost 0 bases and J lost 4, with 18 bases in between. CDR3 amino acids: CSVEENGAKRGTEAFF. The CDR3 DNA follows: TGCAGCGTTGAAGAGAATGGGGCTAAGCGAGGCACTGAAGCTTTCTTT.

V usage is TRBV7-8 and J usage is TRBJ2-5; 7 bases align to TRBD2. CDR1 and CDR2 from the germline V gene are SGHVS and FQNEAQ. The CDR3 sequence is 17 residues long. The V segment lost 2 bases and the J segment 0 bases; nucleotides outside the gene matches: 9. For the CDR3, the DNA is TGTGCCAGCAGCTTAATCCAGTGGGGGGGATACCAAGAGACCCAGTACTTC. Translating it yields CASSLIQWGGYQETQYF.